The TCR beta chain described here comes from a study of vaccination effects on CD4 cells after COVID-19. Findings and limits, study-wide: Late in the post-vaccination period, infection-induced and vaccine-induced clones underwent marked clonal contraction.

Subsequent to a culture period of about nine days, CD4+ T cells were isolated. This clone was counted only a few times. No antigen is known for it. Germline V gene sequence: CDR1 MDHEN, CDR2 SYDVKM. The CDR3 runs 11 residues. Between the trimmed V and J ends, which lost 0 bases and 8 bases, there was a span of 4 bases. Measured with immunoSEQ multiplex PCR; TCRdb has only the in-frame clones, and not every one. The sample lists approximately 37,000 clones; approximately 72% were seen once. The source material was CD4+ T cells from PBMCs cultured without peptide, sampled before COVID-19 vaccination. The rearrangement joins TRBV28 to TRBJ1-1; D ambiguous. This clonotype was sampled from a human donor who received a COVID-19 vaccine. The CDR3 here is CASSLWGEAFF. The CDR3 nucleotides read TGTGCCAGCAGTTTATGGGGGGAAGCTTTCTTT.